Listed below are T cell receptor beta chains from one sample, sequenced in a study of T cells expressing NK-cell markers. TCRdb re-called the 5' RACE reads; one entry per CDR3 protein, DNA not given. Its clone listing holds about 260,000 distinct CDR3 sequences. Sequenced sample: blood T cells: a sorted CD56 or NKG2C T cell subset, CD4+ or CD8+ T cells, or bulk PBMC T cells (not recorded which). The receptors shown here come from a man younger than 35 in good health. Both conserved end residues are part of each CDR3.

>TRBJ2-2|TRBV6-1
CASGASGSAGELFF
>TRBJ2-1|TRBV20-1
CSAPKKREGYNEQFF
>TRBJ2-1|TRBV20-1
CSAYIRDLYYNEQFF
>TRBJ1-3|TRBV20-1
CSAGGGTGDFSGNTIYF
>TRBJ2-2|TRBV5-1
CASSPTGTPNGELFF
>TRBJ2-1|TRBV12-3/TRBV12-4
CASSFRGMGNNEQFF
>TRBJ2-1|TRBV5-4
CASSPRTPTYNEQFF
>TRBJ1-5|TRBV12-3/TRBV12-4
CASSLLGRRQPQHF
>TRBJ2-1|TRBV12-3/TRBV12-4
CASSPIAGGHEQFF
>TRBJ1-5|TRBV2
CASGGESNQPQHF
>TRBJ2-7|TRBV7-8
CASSLVLGQGHHEQYF
>TRBJ1-1|TRBV7-9
CASTPGDRQDTEAFF
>TRBJ2-2|TRBV24-1
CATSDSGLAGYGELFF
>TRBJ1-3|TRBV20-1
CSASRRSSGNTIYF
>TRBJ2-1|TRBV10-3
CAISNTSTYNEQFF
>TRBJ2-3|TRBV9
CASSAGGTGSADTQYF
>TRBJ1-2|TRBV20-1
CSAREVSATYGYTF
>TRBJ2-1|TRBV10-3
CAIRGLAGVDEQFF
>TRBJ1-1|TRBV5-1
CASSSGLHGQTNTEAFF
>TRBJ2-3|TRBV11-2
CASAHGTDTQYF
>TRBJ2-2|TRBV7-8
CASSLVAGGPVGELFF
>TRBJ2-5|TRBV6-2/TRBV6-3
CASRMTDKETQYF
>TRBJ2-5|TRBV4-3
CASSHVGSWETQYF
>TRBJ2-1|TRBV5-1
CASTLAGPKEQFF
>TRBJ2-5|TRBV20-1
CSALPSSGRAAARETQYF